This T cell receptor (beta chain) came from a study of long-term antiretroviral therapy in people with HIV. On the study more broadly: The study's earliest collections predate the 2015 immediate-ART recommendation by about a decade. Study-level results: Diversity went up after ART and still fell short of transplant donor controls. The repertoire was dominated at all time points by clones expanded before ART.

The run of the v3.0 immunoSEQ assay was at survey level. Clones were read by immunoSEQ multiplex PCR, and TCRdb kept only the in-frame ones, dropping some. This table has roughly 42,000 clones, roughly 90% appearing once. In the United States, treatment was given to all participants with HIV. This clone has a single count. Its matching antigen is unknown. Trimming pared 3 bases from V and 7 bases from J, leaving 16 bases between. The CDR3 sequence is 14 residues long. CDR1 is KGHSH, CDR2 LQKENI, per germline. The sequenced sample was unsorted PBMCs, obtained 1.2 years after starting antiretroviral therapy. The rearrangement uses TRBV18 and TRBJ2-7; TRBD1 is a possible D gene (6 bases). This receptor was identified in a woman between 45 and 65 years old with HIV. CDR3: CASSPRDRSVEQYF. CDR3 nucleotide sequence: TGTGCCAGCTCACCGCGTGACAGGTCTGTTGAGCAGTACTTC.